These 2 T cell receptor beta chains share one sample of origin, sequenced in a study of blood T cells in healthy people across ages. Primed by a sample-barcoded 5' primer and a J-beta primer mix, a second PCR proceeded for roughly 7 to 12 cycles. TCRdb passed the 5' RACE reads through MiXCR, listing each CDR3 protein once. In the table there are 800,000 to 1,000,000 distinct CDR3 sequences, roughly 50% of which are singletons. What was sequenced was blood. Receptors were obtained from a man aged 25-40 years in good health.

The J gene is TRBJ2-7, the V gene TRBV7-2, with D possibly called TRBD1 or TRBD2 (7 bases each). The J call may be wrong; the DNA end is better matched by TRBJ2-5. This CDR3 region has 15 residues. Germline assignment: CDR1 SGHTA and CDR2 FQGNSA. CDR3 amino acids: CASSAGGGSEETQYF. For the CDR3, the DNA is TGTGCCAGCAGCGCAGGGGGGGGCAGTGAAGAGACCCAGTACTTC.

The genes are TRBV29-1 and TRBJ2-5, with 9 bases identical to TRBD1. Near its end, the DNA agrees better with TRBJ2-7, so the J call may be wrong. The CDR3 has 12 amino acids. Germline V gene data show CDR1 as SQVTM and CDR2 as ANQGSEA. The CDR3 DNA reads as TGCAGCGGAGGGACAGGGATCTACGAGCAGTACTTC. Translation: CSGGTGIYEQYF.